This T cell receptor beta chain was sequenced in a study of technical replicates of blood from four donors. Repertoires were generated with immunoSEQ multiplex PCR, while TCRdb's copy carries only in-frame clones and drops some. The top ten clones hold roughly 0.2% of a sample with more than 90,000 clones, 90% to 97% of them seen once. The sequence derives from a human donor in good health. The sequenced material came from T cells isolated from PBMCs.

CDR3 coding DNA: TGTGCCAGCAGGCGGGACAGGAGCTCCTATAATTCACCCCTCCACTTT. As protein: CASRRDRSSYNSPLHF. The gene calls are TRBV7-9 and TRBJ1-6; TRBD1 matches 8 bases. The J segment lost 0 bases and the V segment lost 6 bases, leaving 4 bases of the junction unmatched. The CDR3 spans 16 residues. Germline CDR1 reads SEHNR; CDR2 reads FQNEAQ (reference sequence).